In this sample, the clone carrying this TCR beta chain turned up a few times. The time point denotes: patch test 1, 2 weeks after DPC sensitization. Treatment here: therapeutic diphenylcyclopropenone sensitization with weekly scalp DPC. The study drew its donors from alopecia patients who were 18 to 70 years old and suitable for DPC. This entry is derived from a study of human T cells and chemical hapten exposure. About the study: Once 0.01% DPC had been applied to the upper back by patch test, readings were taken at 6 days.

One entry per CDR3 protein results from TCRdb running MiXCR on the RACE reads. The sample has some 340,000 distinct CDR3 sequences, around 6.9% seen once. Per the germline V gene, CDR1 is MNHEY and CDR2 is SVGEGT. The CDR3 has 12 residues. Trimming removed 4 bases at V and 6 bases at J, with 10 bases between. V and J are TRBV6-2 or TRBV6-3 and TRBJ2-7; D possibly corresponds to TRBD1 (5 bases). The input for sequencing was whole blood, taken in connection with sensitization to the hapten diphenylcyclopropenone (DPC). The TCR was taken from a woman aged 18 to 35 with alopecia areata. Some clones in this sample may be carry-over from other donors' samples. DNA for the CDR3: TGTGCCAGCAGTTGGACAATTGGCGAGCAGTACTTC. It translates to CASSWTIGEQYF.